This TCR beta chain is drawn from a study of shared clonotypes between healthy human individuals. Broader study findings: The generation probabilities recorded for non-shared clonotypes fell below those of clonotypes shared by all four donors.

As processed by the authors: Sequence data from immunoSEQ were junction-only and lacked quality scores; consequently, filtering differed. Libraries were prepared by immunoSEQ multiplex PCR; TCRdb keeps only in-frame clonotypes and omits some of them. V, J and clone size derive from that table, while D and trimming were established from the DNA sequence. Of approximately 620,000 clones listed, roughly 97% are singletons. The CDR3 sequence is 17 residues long. V was pared by 6 bases and J by 3 bases, with 11 bases of the junction left unmatched. The germline CDR1 and CDR2 sequences are MDHEN and SYDVKM. Comments on this clone: Its antigen is not known.

The TCR was taken from a woman aged 25-40 years in good health. Sample: naive CD4+ T cells sorted from blood. Subset denoted: CD45RA+ positively selected. The V gene is TRBV28, the J gene TRBJ2-5, with 12 bases fitting TRBD2. The CDR3 nucleotides are TGTGCCAGCAGCTCGGCTACTAGGACTAGCGGGAAAGAGACCCAGTACTTC. Translation gives CASSSATRTSGKETQYF.